These 17 T cell receptor beta chains share one sample of origin, sequenced in a study of T-cell memory formation after mild COVID-19. MiXCR was run by TCRdb on the 5' RACE reads, yielding one entry per CDR3 protein. In the table there are a few hundred thousand distinct CDR3 sequences, roughly 21% of which are singletons. Material for sequencing was PBMCs or a T cell subset sorted from them (not recorded which). These receptors were collected from a man between 18 and 29 years old who had mild COVID-19 (a few samples of this study predate the infection). Cell type and time point are not known.

This clonotype was counted between two and nine times. The CDR3 sequence: CASSPGGRGKEAFF. The CDR3 nucleotides are TGTGCCAGCTCACCGGGGGGCAGGGGTAAGGAAGCTTTCTTT. The rearrangement joins TRBV18 to TRBJ1-1; the D gene is possibly TRBD1 (6 bases). Germline CDR1 and CDR2: KGHSH and LQKENI. Trimming took off 3 bases at V and 8 bases at J, with 16 bases between the two ends. The CDR3 runs 14 residues. Full variable domain (remainder filled in from reference TRBV18 and TRBJ1-1): NAGVMQNPRHLVRRRGQEARLRCSPMKGHSHVYWYRQLPEEGLKFMVYLQKENIIDESGMPKERFSAEFPKEGPSILRIQQVVRGDSAAYFCASSPGGRGKEAFFGQGTRLTVV.

This clonotype was detected a few times. Here the CDR3 DNA reads TGTGCCAGCAGTGATACGGGACGGATCTACGAGCAGTACTTC. This sequence encodes CASSDTGRIYEQYF. The rearrangement joins TRBV27 to TRBJ2-7; D possibly matches TRBD1 or TRBD2 (5 bases each). V lost 5 bases and J 3 bases, leaving 14 bases between the germline ends. CDR3 size: 14 residues. Germline-derived CDR1 and CDR2 are MNHEY and SMNVEV (reference sequence).

The V and J genes are TRBV5-4 and TRBJ1-2, with D maybe TRBD1 (5 bases). Germline V CDR1 and CDR2: SGHNT, YYREEE (reference sequence). The CDR3 covers 15 residues. Trimming stripped 0 bases from V and 8 bases from J, with 17 bases between. In nucleotides, the CDR3 is TGTGCCAGCAGCTTGGGGGGGTCCTCCTCCGCGGGCTACACCTTC. Translated: CASSLGGSSSAGYTF.

This rearrangement joins TRBV27 to TRBJ1-4; D ambiguous. The CDR3 is 14 amino acids. The germline gives CDR1 MNHEY, CDR2 SMNVEV (reference sequence). The V gene lost 4 bases and the J gene lost 3 bases, with 9 bases spanning the gap. The chain's CDR3 is CASSSITPNEKLFF. In nucleotides, the CDR3 is TGTGCCAGCAGTTCCATTACCCCTAATGAAAAACTGTTTTTT.

This clonotype has only a few counts. The gene calls are TRBV7-9 and TRBJ2-5; D is undetermined. The CDR3 sequence is 15 residues long. V was cut by 5 bases and J by 1 base, with 14 bases left in between. Germline V CDR1 and CDR2: SEHNR, FQNEAQ (reference sequence). CDR3 residues: CASSTRMTRQETQYF. Written as DNA, the CDR3 is TGTGCCAGCAGCACGAGAATGACACGCCAAGAGACCCAGTACTTC.

This sequence joins TRBV25-1 and TRBJ2-3; D possibly corresponds to TRBD1 (5 bases). The CDR3 covers 13 residues. V gave up 6 bases and J gave up 5 bases, with 12 bases separating them. Germline loops: CDR1 MGHDK, CDR2 SYGVNS. The CDR3 here is CASSHQGIDTQYF. The CDR3, as DNA: TGTGCCAGCAGCCACCAGGGCATAGATACGCAGTATTTT.

This CDR3 reads CASSKIGLNTGELFF. The DNA for the CDR3 is TGCGCCAGCAGCAAGATAGGCCTTAACACCGGGGAGCTGTTTTTT. The V gene is TRBV5-1, the J gene TRBJ2-2; D unresolved. CDR3 length: 15 amino acids. Germline-derived CDR1 and CDR2 are SGHRS and YFSETQ. Trimming removed 4 bases from V and 2 bases from J, with 12 bases in between. The whole variable domain, filled in from reference TRBV5-1 and TRBJ2-2, reads KAGVTQTPRYLIKTRGQQVTLSCSPISGHRSVSWYQQTPGQGLQFLFEYFSETQRNKGNFPGRFSGRQFSNSRSEMNVSTLELGDSALYLCASSKIGLNTGELFFGEGSRLTVL.

This clonotype appeared a few times. The chain carries TRBV7-2 and TRBJ1-4; 7 positions agree with TRBD1. Per the germline V gene, CDR1 is SGHTA and CDR2 is FQGNSA. The CDR3 is 16 residues long. The junction had 12 bases not matched to a gene; V was cut back by 6 bases and J by 5 bases. CDR3: CASREGGGRVNEKLFF. As DNA, the CDR3 is TGTGCCAGCAGGGAGGGAGGGGGCCGCGTGAATGAAAAACTGTTTTTT.

This clonotype was observed a few times. The chain has TRBV20-1 and TRBJ1-5; D remains ambiguous. This CDR3 spans 12 amino acids. V lost 6 bases, J lost 4 bases, and 10 bases lay in between. Germline V gene data show CDR1 as DFQATT and CDR2 as SNEGSKA (reference sequence). The CDR3: CSALMRNQPQHF. CDR3 DNA: TGCAGTGCCTTGATGCGGAATCAGCCCCAGCATTTT.

This clonotype was picked up a small number of times. The chain joins TRBV2 to TRBJ2-3; D is ambiguous. V shed 7 bases and J shed 7 bases, with 0 bases lying between them. The CDR3 totals 8 residues. Germline V CDR1 and CDR2: SNHLY, FYNNEI. CDR3 DNA: TGTGCCAGCAATACGCAGTATTTT. As protein: CASNTQYF.

This chain links TRBV18 with TRBJ2-7; 8 nucleotides match TRBD1. Germline CDR1 KGHSH, CDR2 LQKENI. The CDR3 contains 15 residues. After removal of 4 bases from V and 5 bases from J, the junction contained 10 bases not matched to a gene. CDR3 region: CASSRLQGAGNEQYV. The CDR3 DNA sequence: TGTGCCAGCTCACGGCTGCAGGGGGCAGGCAACGAGCAGTACGTC.

V and J are TRBV10-1 and TRBJ2-7, with D tentatively TRBD1 (5 bases). V lost 10 bases, J lost 4 bases, and 26 bases lay in between. The CDR3 contains 16 residues. Germline CDR1 reads WNHNN; CDR2 reads SYGVQD (reference sequence). The CDR3 DNA reads as TGCGCCACCCGACCCTATATAGGACACCCCGGATACGAGCAGTACGTC. This codes for CATRPYIGHPGYEQYV.

V gene TRBV7-2 combines with J gene TRBJ1-2; 7 nucleotides align to TRBD1. Germline assignment: CDR1 SGHTA and CDR2 FQGNSA. The junction had 18 bases not matched to a gene; V was cut back by 3 bases and J by 8 bases. The CDR3 runs 17 residues. Here the CDR3 DNA reads TGTGCCAGCAGCTTCGCATACGACAGGGCGCCCTCTAACGGCTACACCTTC. As protein: CASSFAYDRAPSNGYTF.

The genes are TRBV5-1 and TRBJ1-5, with D hard to call. Germline CDR1 is SGHRS and CDR2 is YFSETQ. The ends were cut back, 1 base at V and 3 bases at J, with 5 bases in the middle. The CDR3 runs to 13 residues. The CDR3 is CASSLTANQPQHF. The DNA of the CDR3 is TGCGCCAGCAGCTTGACCGCCAATCAGCCCCAGCATTTT.

The CDR3 loop is CASSSAFGATPLHF. CDR3 nucleotide sequence: TGCGCCAGCAGCTCTGCTTTTGGAGCTACACCCCTCCACTTT. The chain uses TRBV4-1 and TRBJ1-6, with D uncertain. CDR3 size: 14 residues. Germline V gene lookup returns CDR1 MGHRA and CDR2 YSYEKL. Trimming left V 5 bases short and J 11 bases short, with 16 bases between.

The chain uses TRBV20-1 and TRBJ2-7; 10 nucleotides align to TRBD1. The CDR3 extends over 15 amino acids. The V and J ends lost 2 bases and 1 base, in that order; junction bases with no gene match: 5. Germline V gives CDR1 DFQATT, CDR2 SNEGSKA (reference sequence). The CDR3 coding sequence is TGCAGTGCTAGACCCTGGACAGGGGGGTCCTACGAGCAGTACGTC. Translating gives CSARPWTGGSYEQYV.

DNA of the CDR3: TGTGCCAGCAGCCCGCACGGGGATTGGGGCACCGGGGAGCTGTTTTTT. Its translation is CASSPHGDWGTGELFF. The chain joins TRBV5-8 to TRBJ2-2, with D maybe TRBD2 (5 bases). The CDR3 is made up of 16 amino acids. From germline, CDR1 is SGHTS and CDR2 YDEGEE. V shed 4 bases and J shed 4 bases, with 17 bases lying between them.